This T cell receptor (beta chain) is from a study of T cell responses to AZD1222 COVID-19 vaccine. The method was immunoSEQ multiplex PCR; TCRdb's version includes in-frame clones alone and lacks a portion of them. The sample consists of more than 100,000 clones, approximately 92% of them appearing once. The ends were cut back, 4 bases at V and 6 bases at J, with 12 bases in the middle. CDR3 length: 13 amino acids. Germline V gene sequence: CDR1 SQVTM, CDR2 ANQGSEA. General study points: Baseline serology detected seropositivity in only five to seven AZD1222 recipients. The donor cohort was predominantly white British with a female majority, and clonal diversity may have been underestimated.

In regard to this clone: Antigen: not known.

This sequence was found in an adult in good health. V usage is TRBV29-1 and J usage is TRBJ1-4; the D gene is possibly TRBD1 (6 bases). The material sequenced was peripheral blood, taken on day 0 of AZD1222 vaccination. The CDR3 sequence: CSVGDNWDEKLFF. The CDR3 nucleotides are TGCAGCGTTGGGGACAACTGGGATGAAAAACTGTTTTTT.